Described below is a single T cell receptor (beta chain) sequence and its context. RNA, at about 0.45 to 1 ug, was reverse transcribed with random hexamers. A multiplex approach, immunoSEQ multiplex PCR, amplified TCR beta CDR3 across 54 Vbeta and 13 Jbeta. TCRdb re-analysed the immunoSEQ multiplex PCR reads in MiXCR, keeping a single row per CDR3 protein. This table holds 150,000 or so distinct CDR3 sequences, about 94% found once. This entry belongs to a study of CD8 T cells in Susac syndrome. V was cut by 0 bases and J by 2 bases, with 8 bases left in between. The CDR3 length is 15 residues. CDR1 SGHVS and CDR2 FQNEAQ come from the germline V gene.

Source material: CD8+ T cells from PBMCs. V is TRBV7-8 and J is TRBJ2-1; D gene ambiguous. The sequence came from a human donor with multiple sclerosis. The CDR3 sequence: CASSLAYAAYNEQFF. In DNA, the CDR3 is TGTGCCAGCAGCTTAGCCTACGCAGCCTACAATGAGCAGTTCTTC.